Reported below is one TCR beta chain. Its target is unknown. Profiling relied on immunoSEQ multiplex PCR, and the TCRdb table lists in-frame clones only, not all of them. The table has some 9,600 clones, 91% seen once. The source of the sample is a study of monozygotic twins with cystic fibrosis. Regarding the study as a whole: Median Simpson clonality of 0.0095 suggested naive T cells predominated. J usage was most co-twin-similar in 8 of 16 pairs, V in 13. Shared CDR3 numbers were not associated with age, concordance or severity. Unrelated CF individuals shared fewer identical clonotypes than monozygotic CF twins.

CDR3 length equals 11 residues. The junction had 6 bases not matched to a gene; V was cut back by 4 bases and J by 15 bases. CDR1 and CDR2 from the germline V gene are SGHTA and FQGNSA. The rearrangement links TRBV7-2 to TRBJ2-1; 7 bases map to TRBD2. Sequencing was performed on blood. This sequence was found in a boy between 2 and 10 years old with cystic fibrosis. The CDR3 sequence: CASSYGLDRFF. For the CDR3, the DNA is TGTGCCAGCAGCTATGGACTAGATCGGTTCTTC.